The 17 T cell receptor beta chains below were found in one sample sequenced in a study of cytomegalovirus exposure and HLA in healthy donors. The PCR made use of 60 Vbeta and 13 Jbeta primers. Data came from immunoSEQ multiplex PCR; TCRdb stores just in-frame clones and leaves some out. Seen in this sample are more than 90,000 clones; the ten most common clones hold less than 4.5%. Sequencing was done on a sample of PBMCs. Every receptor here comes from a man younger than 45 in good health and CMV-seronegative.

The chain joins TRBV13 to TRBJ1-2; 9 bases are a match to TRBD1. The length of the CDR3 is 15 residues. The V gene end was trimmed by 5 bases and the J gene end by 4 bases; junction bases not matched to a gene: 8. The germline V gene encodes CDR1 PRHDT and CDR2 FYEKMQ (reference sequence). The CDR3 reads CASSDTGGLGYGYTF. The CDR3 bases are TGTGCCAGCAGCGATACAGGGGGCCTAGGCTATGGCTACACCTTC.

The V call is TRBV19, the J call TRBJ1-1; 8 bases match TRBD1. J was trimmed by 1 base and V by 9 bases; bases with no gene match: 19. The CDR3 runs 18 residues. Germline assignment: CDR1 LNHDA and CDR2 SQIVND (reference sequence). In nucleotides, the CDR3 is TGTGCCAGCGGGGTACGGACAGGGCTCCCAGAACCGAACACTGAAGCTTTCTTT. Amino acids: CASGVRTGLPEPNTEAFF.

This chain uses TRBV7-3 with TRBJ2-5, with no clear D. Germline CDR1 is SGHTA and CDR2 is FQGTGA. The CDR3 sequence is 13 residues long. Trimming removed 1 base from V and 3 bases from J, with 6 bases in between. CDR3: CASSLSSEETQYF. CDR3 nucleotides: TGTGCCAGCAGCTTAAGTTCTGAAGAGACCCAGTACTTC.

The gene calls are TRBV20-1 and TRBJ2-5; D unclear. There are 11 residues in the CDR3. Per the germline V gene, CDR1 is DFQATT and CDR2 is SNEGSKA (reference sequence). V was shortened by 1 base and J by 11 bases, with 11 bases between the two germline ends. This CDR3 reads CSARGDVEQYF. CDR3 nucleotide sequence: TGCAGTGCTAGAGGTGACGTGGAGCAGTACTTC.

This rearrangement joins TRBV15 to TRBJ2-7; 7 bases align to TRBD1. The CDR3 runs to 14 residues. Germline CDR1 reads LNHNV; CDR2 reads YYDKDF (reference sequence). Germline trimming cut 0 bases from V and 5 bases from J; bases unmatched to any gene: 4. The CDR3 loop reads CATSRDRQGHEQYF. In nucleotides, the CDR3 is TGTGCCACCAGCAGAGATAGACAGGGCCACGAGCAGTACTTC.

This sequence joins TRBV5-1 and TRBJ2-3; TRBD1 might be the D (5 bases). The CDR3 has 13 residues. V lost 2 bases and J 3 bases, leaving 7 bases between the germline ends. Germline values: CDR1 SGHRS, CDR2 YFSETQ. The DNA of the CDR3 is TGCGCCAGCAGCTTTGGGGCGACAGATACGCAGTATTTT. Encoded protein: CASSFGATDTQYF. Drawing the rest from reference TRBV5-1 and TRBJ2-3, the complete variable domain is KAGVTQTPRYLIKTRGQQVTLSCSPISGHRSVSWYQQTPGQGLQFLFEYFSETQRNKGNFPGRFSGRQFSNSRSEMNVSTLELGDSALYLCASSFGATDTQYFGPGTRLTVL.

This chain links TRBV5-4 with TRBJ2-7; 8 bases fit TRBD1. The CDR3 extends over 15 amino acids. Germline V lookup: CDR1 SGHNT, CDR2 YYREEE (reference sequence). J lost 3 bases, V lost 0 bases, and 5 bases had no gene match. The CDR3 reads CASSLGRGPGYEQYF. The CDR3 region has the DNA TGTGCCAGCAGCTTGGGCAGGGGGCCTGGCTACGAGCAGTACTTC.

This clone is called large based on its frequency. The J gene is TRBJ2-3, the V gene TRBV6-4; tentatively, D is TRBD2 (7 bases). The germline CDR1 and CDR2 sequences are MRHNA and SNTAGT. The CDR3 totals 13 residues. Trimming pared 10 bases from V and 5 bases from J, leaving 16 bases between. The CDR3 sequence is CATSKGGEDTQYF. DNA of the CDR3: TGTGCCACCTCGAAAGGGGGGGAAGATACGCAGTATTTT.

V and J are TRBV11-1 and TRBJ1-2; weak D call: TRBD1 (6 bases). This CDR3 region has 14 residues. The germline V and J ends were trimmed by 6 bases and 4 bases, with 15 bases remaining between them. Germline assignment: CDR1 SGHAT and CDR2 FQDESV (reference sequence). CDR3 nucleotides: TGTGCCAGCAGTCATCTTCAGGGGAGCTATGGCTACACCTTC. Its translation is CASSHLQGSYGYTF.

The gene calls are TRBV19 and TRBJ2-7; 11 bases are shared with TRBD2. V lost 3 bases and J lost 4; bases outside the gene matches: 2. The CDR3 has 14 residues. Germline assignment: CDR1 LNHDA and CDR2 SQIVND (reference sequence). The CDR3 here is CASSIRLAGYEQYF. CDR3 sequence (DNA): TGTGCCAGTAGTATTAGACTAGCGGGGTACGAGCAGTACTTC.

The V and J genes are TRBV5-1 and TRBJ2-4; D possibly corresponds to TRBD1 (6 bases). With 3 bases removed from V and 0 bases from J, the gap between germline ends came to 19 bases. Germline-derived CDR1 and CDR2 are SGHRS and YFSETQ. This CDR3 region has 18 residues. CDR3 sequence: CASSSSGTPTLAKNIQYF. Here the CDR3 DNA reads TGCGCCAGCAGCTCTTCCGGGACACCCACTCTAGCCAAAAACATTCAGTACTTC.

The gene calls are TRBV6-5 and TRBJ2-1; TRBD2 aligns across 10 bases. The CDR3 loop spans 15 amino acids. Germline CDR1 reads MNHEY; CDR2 reads SVGAGI. The V gene end was trimmed by 6 bases and the J gene end by 9 bases; junction bases not matched to a gene: 11. CDR3 sequence: CASSPTSGEMGEQFF. CDR3 sequence (DNA): TGTGCCAGCAGCCCCACTAGCGGGGAGATGGGTGAGCAGTTCTTC.

The chain couples TRBV7-6 to TRBJ2-3, with 9 bases that match TRBD2. The CDR3 has 16 residues. The junction had 9 bases not matched to a gene; V was cut back by 1 base and J by 7 bases. The V gene's germline CDR1 is SGHVS and CDR2 FNYEAQ. CDR3 in DNA: TGTGCCAGCAGCTTAGGTGCTAGCGGGGTCACGAATACGCAGTATTTT. It yields the protein CASSLGASGVTNTQYF.

V is TRBV27 and J is TRBJ1-1; maybe TRBD1 (5 bases). CDR3 length: 13 amino acids. Germline lookup yields CDR1 MNHEY and CDR2 SMNVEV (reference sequence). Trimming took off 5 bases at V and 5 bases at J, with 12 bases between the two ends. The CDR3 coding sequence is TGTGCCAGCAGTGGGCGGGGGGGGACTGAAGCTTTCTTT. It codes for CASSGRGGTEAFF.

The chain is built from TRBV5-6 and TRBJ1-6; D might be TRBD1 (6 bases). The CDR3 sequence is 17 residues long. Trimming took 1 base from V and 8 from J, leaving 19 bases between them. Per the germline V gene, CDR1 is SGHDT and CDR2 is YYEEEE. The CDR3 protein is CASSLRTVGALYSPLHF. The CDR3 DNA reads as TGTGCCAGCAGCTTGAGGACAGTTGGGGCCCTTTATTCACCCCTCCACTTT. The full variable domain, completed using reference TRBV5-6 and TRBJ1-6, is DAGVTQSPTHLIKTRGQQVTLRCSPKSGHDTVSWYQQALGQGPQFIFQYYEEEERQRGNFPDRFSGHQFPNYSSELNVNALLLGDSALYLCASSLRTVGALYSPLHFGNGTRLTVT.

On this clone: In the same sample, other DNA sequences code for this CDR3. The gene calls are TRBV7-2 and TRBJ2-3; 7 bases map to TRBD1. The CDR3 runs 14 residues. V trimming: 0 bases; J trimming: 6 bases; junction bases outside the gene matches: 3. The germline CDR1 and CDR2 sequences are SGHTA and FQGNSA. CDR3 protein: CASSLAGGEDTQYF. DNA for the CDR3: TGTGCCAGCAGCTTAGCAGGGGGCGAGGATACGCAGTATTTT.

DNA of the CDR3: TGTGCCAGTAGTATAGCTAGCGGGGGGTACAATGAGCAGTTCTTC. Amino acids: CASSIASGGYNEQFF. V is TRBV19 and J is TRBJ2-1; 11 nucleotides line up with TRBD2. CDR3 length: 15 residues. V dropped 1 base and J dropped 4; count of bases not matched to a gene: 0. The V gene's germline CDR1 is LNHDA and CDR2 SQIVND (reference sequence).